The next 2 T cell receptor beta chains were all read from a single sample in a study of cytomegalovirus exposure and HLA in healthy donors. Use of 60 Vbeta and 13 Jbeta primers characterized the PCR. The table came from immunoSEQ multiplex PCR; TCRdb's copy has only in-frame clones and leaves some out. The table lists some 150,000 clones, 70% to 80% of them singletons. The sequenced sample was PBMCs. These receptors came from a male donor in good health and CMV-seronegative.

There are a few counts of this clone. The chain couples TRBV27 to TRBJ1-6, with D uncertain. The ends were cut back, 5 bases at V and 9 bases at J, with 17 bases in the middle. The CDR3 is made up of 15 amino acids. Germline loops: CDR1 MNHEY, CDR2 SMNVEV (reference sequence). The CDR3: CASSLRDRVGSPLHF. The CDR3 DNA follows: TGTGCCAGCAGTCTCCGGGATCGGGTCGGTTCACCCCTCCACTTT.

This sequence joins TRBV30 and TRBJ2-1, with D maybe TRBD2 (6 bases). CDR1 GTSNPN and CDR2 SVGIG come from the germline V gene (reference sequence). The V end was cut by 1 base, the J end by 6 bases, with 16 bases between. This CDR3 region has 15 residues. The CDR3: CAWSAVGRRGNEQFF. The CDR3 DNA follows: TGTGCCTGGAGTGCCGTCGGGAGAAGAGGCAATGAGCAGTTCTTC.